This T cell receptor (beta chain) was identified in a study of T cells after yellow fever vaccination. Whole-study context: SMART-Seq v4 Ultra Low Input served to prepare low-cell-number fractions. Study-wide results and caveats: On re-exposure, the response was weaker but peaked faster, at day 5 versus 15. Booster sampling recovered most clones from primary vaccination (96% CD4, roughly 86% CD8). Although most clonotypes did not, a small share appeared in both CD4 and CD8 compartments.

This CDR3 has 11 amino acids. The germline V and J ends were trimmed by 4 bases and 6 bases, with 7 bases remaining between them. Per the germline V gene, CDR1 is SGHRS and CDR2 is YFSETQ. TCRdb fed the 5' RACE reads into MiXCR, producing one record per CDR3 protein. The data contain fewer than 350,000 distinct CDR3 sequences, more than 8.5% of them seen just once; the ten biggest clones take up around 17%. This clonotype was recorded at least ten times. Its antigen is unknown. The receptor comes from a man aged 18 to 30 who received the YFV17D yellow fever vaccine. The rearrangement uses TRBV5-1 and TRBJ2-5; the D gene is possibly TRBD2 (6 bases). The input for sequencing was PBMCs, taken on the day of the first yellow fever vaccination. In DNA form, the CDR3 reads TGCGCCAGCAGCCGGGAGAAGACCCAGTACTTC. It specifies CASSREKTQYF.